One TCR beta chain is described in this entry. This specimen belongs to a study of blood T cell repertoires in COVID-19. Turning to the study itself: PBMCs, B-cell-depleted T cells, or T cells were the source of the cDNA or gDNA that made up the material.

Enrolled through a virtual design, the participants were between roughly 18 and 90 years of age and came from under 25 US areas. Researchers sorted participants into cohorts using their self-reported clinical history. In the original analysis: Amplified reference gene primers provided the basis for estimating nucleated cell counts. Libraries were prepared by immunoSEQ multiplex PCR; TCRdb keeps only in-frame clonotypes and omits some of them. V and J calls and clone size are those listed in that table; D and trimming were worked out from the DNA. The profile covers more than 110,000 clones, with around 80% appearing a single time and approximately 6% taken by the ten largest. Germline values: CDR1 MNHEY, CDR2 SMNVEV (reference sequence). CDR3 length: 14 residues. The V gene lost 0 bases and the J gene lost 5 bases, with 9 bases spanning the gap.

The sequence came from a woman aged 45-60 years who had recovered from COVID-19. What was sequenced was PBMCs or T cells enriched from blood (not recorded which). The V and J genes are TRBV27 and TRBJ2-3; D remains ambiguous. The CDR3 reads CASSLSVRLDTQYF. The DNA of the CDR3 is TGTGCCAGCAGTTTATCGGTGAGACTAGATACGCAGTATTTT.